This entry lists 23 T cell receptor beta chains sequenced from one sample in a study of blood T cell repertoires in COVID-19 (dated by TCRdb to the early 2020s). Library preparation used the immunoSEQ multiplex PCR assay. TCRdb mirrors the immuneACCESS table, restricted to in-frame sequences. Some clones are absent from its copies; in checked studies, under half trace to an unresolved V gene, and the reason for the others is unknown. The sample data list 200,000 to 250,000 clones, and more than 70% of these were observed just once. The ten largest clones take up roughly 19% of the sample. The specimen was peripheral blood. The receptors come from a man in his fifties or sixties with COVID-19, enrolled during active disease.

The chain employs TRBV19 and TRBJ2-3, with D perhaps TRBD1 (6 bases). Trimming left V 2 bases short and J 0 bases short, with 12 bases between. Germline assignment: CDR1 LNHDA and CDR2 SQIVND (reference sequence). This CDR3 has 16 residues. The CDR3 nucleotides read TGTGCCAGTAGTATAACCGGACAGCATAGCACAGATACGCAGTATTTT. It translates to CASSITGQHSTDTQYF.

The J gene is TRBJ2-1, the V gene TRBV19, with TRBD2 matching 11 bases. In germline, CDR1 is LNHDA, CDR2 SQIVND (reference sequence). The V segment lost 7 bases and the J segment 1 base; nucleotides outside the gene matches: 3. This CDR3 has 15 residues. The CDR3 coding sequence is TGTGCCAGTACCCCTAGCGGGAGGTCCTACAATGAGCAGTTCTTC. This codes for CASTPSGRSYNEQFF.

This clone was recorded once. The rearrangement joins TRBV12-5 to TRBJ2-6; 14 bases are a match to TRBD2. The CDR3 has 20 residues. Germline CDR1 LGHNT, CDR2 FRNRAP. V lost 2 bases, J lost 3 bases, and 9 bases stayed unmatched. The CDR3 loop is CASGLKYRLAGGYGANVLTF. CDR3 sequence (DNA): TGTGCTAGTGGTTTGAAATATCGACTAGCGGGGGGGTATGGGGCCAACGTCCTGACTTTC.

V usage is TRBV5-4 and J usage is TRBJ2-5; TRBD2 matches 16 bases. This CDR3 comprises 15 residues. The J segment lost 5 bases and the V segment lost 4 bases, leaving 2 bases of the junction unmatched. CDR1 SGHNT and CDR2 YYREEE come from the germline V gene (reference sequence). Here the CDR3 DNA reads TGTGCCAGCAGCACGGGACTAGCGGGGGGGGAGACCCAGTACTTC. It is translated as CASSTGLAGGETQYF.

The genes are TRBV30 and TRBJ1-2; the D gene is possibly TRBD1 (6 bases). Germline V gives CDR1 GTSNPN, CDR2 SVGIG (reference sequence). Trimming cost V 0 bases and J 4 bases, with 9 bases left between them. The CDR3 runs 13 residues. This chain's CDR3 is CAWSVQGGYGYTF. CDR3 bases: TGTGCCTGGAGTGTACAGGGTGGCTATGGCTACACCTTC. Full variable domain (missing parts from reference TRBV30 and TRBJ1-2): SQTIHQWPATLVQPVGSPLSLECTVEGTSNPNLYWYRQAAGRGLQLLFYSVGIGQISSEVPQNLSASRPQDRQFILSSKKLLLSDSGFYLCAWSVQGGYGYTFGSGTRLTVV.

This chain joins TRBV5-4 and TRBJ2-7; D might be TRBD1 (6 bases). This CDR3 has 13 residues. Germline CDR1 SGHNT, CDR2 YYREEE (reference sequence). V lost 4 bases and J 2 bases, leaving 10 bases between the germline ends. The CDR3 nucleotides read TGTGCCAGCAGCGCTAGGGACACCTACGAGCAGTACTTC. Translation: CASSARDTYEQYF.

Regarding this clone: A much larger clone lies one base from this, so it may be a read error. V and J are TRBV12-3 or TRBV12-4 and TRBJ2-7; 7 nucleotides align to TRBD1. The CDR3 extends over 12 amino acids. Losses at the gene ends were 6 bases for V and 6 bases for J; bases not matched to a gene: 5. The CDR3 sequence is CASSQTGFEQYF. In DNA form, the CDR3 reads TGTGCCAGCAGCCAGACAGGGTTCGAGCAGTACTTC.

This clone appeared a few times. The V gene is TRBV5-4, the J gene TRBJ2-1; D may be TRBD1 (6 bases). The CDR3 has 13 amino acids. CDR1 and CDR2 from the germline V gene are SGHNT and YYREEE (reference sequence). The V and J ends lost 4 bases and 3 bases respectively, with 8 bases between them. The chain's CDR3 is CASSGDIYNEQFF. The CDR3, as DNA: TGTGCCAGCAGCGGGGACATCTACAATGAGCAGTTCTTC.

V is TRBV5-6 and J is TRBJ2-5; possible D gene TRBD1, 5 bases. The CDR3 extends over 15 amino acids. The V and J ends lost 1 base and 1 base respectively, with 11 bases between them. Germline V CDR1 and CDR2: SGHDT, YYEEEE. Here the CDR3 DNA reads TGTGCCAGCAGCTTGACCGGTAGGGGCCAAGAGACCCAGTACTTC. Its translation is CASSLTGRGQETQYF.

CDR3: CASSPRQGLGETQYF. The CDR3 DNA sequence: TGTGCCAGCAGTCCGAGACAGGGATTGGGGGAGACCCAGTACTTC. The V call is TRBV28, the J call TRBJ2-5, with TRBD1 matching over 7 bases. Germline V gene sequence: CDR1 MDHEN, CDR2 SYDVKM. J lost 5 bases, V lost 5 bases, and 11 bases had no gene match. This CDR3 is 15 amino acids long.

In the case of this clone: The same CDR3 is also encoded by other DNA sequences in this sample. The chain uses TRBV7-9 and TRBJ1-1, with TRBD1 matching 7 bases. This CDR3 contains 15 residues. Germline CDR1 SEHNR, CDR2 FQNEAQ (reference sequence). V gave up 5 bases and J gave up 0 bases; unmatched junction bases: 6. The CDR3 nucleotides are TGTGCCAGCAGCCCTCGGACAGGATTGAACACTGAAGCTTTCTTT. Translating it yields CASSPRTGLNTEAFF.

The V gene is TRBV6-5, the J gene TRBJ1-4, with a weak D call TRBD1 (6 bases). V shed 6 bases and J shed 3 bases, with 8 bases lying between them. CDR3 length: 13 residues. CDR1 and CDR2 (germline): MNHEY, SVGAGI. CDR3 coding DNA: TGTGCCAGCAGGCGGACAGCTAATGAAAAACTGTTTTTT. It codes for CASRRTANEKLFF.

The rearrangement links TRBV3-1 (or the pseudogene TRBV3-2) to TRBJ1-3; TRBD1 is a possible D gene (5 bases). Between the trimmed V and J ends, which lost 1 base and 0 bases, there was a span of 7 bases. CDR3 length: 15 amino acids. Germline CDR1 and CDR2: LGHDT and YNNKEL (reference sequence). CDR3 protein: CASSQGGSSGNTIYF. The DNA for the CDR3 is TGTGCCAGCAGCCAAGGGGGCTCCTCTGGAAACACCATATATTTT.

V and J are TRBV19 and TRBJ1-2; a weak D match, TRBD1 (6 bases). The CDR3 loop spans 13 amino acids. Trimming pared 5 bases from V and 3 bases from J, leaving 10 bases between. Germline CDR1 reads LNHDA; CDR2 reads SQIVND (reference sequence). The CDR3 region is CASSSPGDYGYTF. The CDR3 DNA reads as TGTGCCAGTAGTTCCCCAGGGGACTATGGCTACACCTTC.

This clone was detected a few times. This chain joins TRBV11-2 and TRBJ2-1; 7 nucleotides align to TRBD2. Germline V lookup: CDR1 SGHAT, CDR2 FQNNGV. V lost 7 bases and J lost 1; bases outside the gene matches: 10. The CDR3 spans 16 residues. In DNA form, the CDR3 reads TGTGCCAGCACCTCTCCCGCGGGAGTATCCTACAATGAGCAGTTCTTC. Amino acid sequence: CASTSPAGVSYNEQFF.

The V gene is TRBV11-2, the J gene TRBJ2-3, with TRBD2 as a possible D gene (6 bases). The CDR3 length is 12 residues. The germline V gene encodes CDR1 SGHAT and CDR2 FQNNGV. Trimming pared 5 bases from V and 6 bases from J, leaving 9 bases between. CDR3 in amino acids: CASSPAGDTQYF. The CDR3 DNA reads TGTGCCAGCAGCCCGGCGGGGGATACGCAGTATTTT. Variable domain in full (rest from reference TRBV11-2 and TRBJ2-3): EAGVAQSPRYKIIEKRQSVAFWCNPISGHATLYWYQQILGQGPKLLIQFQNNGVVDDSQLPKDRFSAERLKGVDSTLKIQPAKLEDSAVYLCASSPAGDTQYFGPGTRLTVL.

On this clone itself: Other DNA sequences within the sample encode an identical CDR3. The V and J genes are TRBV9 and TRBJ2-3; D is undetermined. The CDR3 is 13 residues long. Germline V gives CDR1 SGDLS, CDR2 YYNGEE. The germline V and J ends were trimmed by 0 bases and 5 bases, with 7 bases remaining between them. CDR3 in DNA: TGTGCCAGCAGCGTAGCGGGTAAAGATACGCAGTATTTT. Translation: CASSVAGKDTQYF.

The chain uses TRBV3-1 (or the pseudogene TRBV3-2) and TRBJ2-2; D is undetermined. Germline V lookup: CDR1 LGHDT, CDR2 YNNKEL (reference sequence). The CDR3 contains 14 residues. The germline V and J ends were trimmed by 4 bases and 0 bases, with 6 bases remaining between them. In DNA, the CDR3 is TGTGCCAGCAGCCCCCTAGCGAACACCGGGGAGCTGTTTTTT. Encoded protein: CASSPLANTGELFF.

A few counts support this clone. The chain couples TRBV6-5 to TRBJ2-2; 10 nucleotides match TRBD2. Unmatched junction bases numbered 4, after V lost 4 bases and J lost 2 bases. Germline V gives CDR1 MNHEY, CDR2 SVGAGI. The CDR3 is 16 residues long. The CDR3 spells CASSSVAGGNTGELFF. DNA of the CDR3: TGTGCCAGCAGTTCCGTAGCGGGGGGAAACACCGGGGAGCTGTTTTTT.

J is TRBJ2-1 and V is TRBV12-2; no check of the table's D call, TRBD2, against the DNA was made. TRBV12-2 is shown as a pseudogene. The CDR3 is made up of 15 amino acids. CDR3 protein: CASRLRRDYVDEQFF. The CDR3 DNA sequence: TGTGCAAGTCGCTTACGCCGGGACTATGTCGATGAGCAGTTCTTC.

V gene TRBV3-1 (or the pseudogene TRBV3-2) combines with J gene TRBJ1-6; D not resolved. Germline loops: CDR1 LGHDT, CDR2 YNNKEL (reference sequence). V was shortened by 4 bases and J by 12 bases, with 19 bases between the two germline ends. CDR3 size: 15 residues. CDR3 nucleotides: TGTGCCAGCAGCCCCCCGGATCTCGGAGGTAGACCCCTCCACTTT. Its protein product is CASSPPDLGGRPLHF.

The CDR3 region has the DNA TGTGCCAGCAGCATAAAGCGGGGGGGGAGCTCCTACGAGCAGTACTTC. Translating it yields CASSIKRGGSSYEQYF. The chain employs TRBV7-2 and TRBJ2-7; 10 bases are shared with TRBD2. CDR1 and CDR2 (germline): SGHTA, FQGNSA. The CDR3 consists of 16 residues. The V and J ends lost 5 bases and 0 bases, in that order; junction bases with no gene match: 7.

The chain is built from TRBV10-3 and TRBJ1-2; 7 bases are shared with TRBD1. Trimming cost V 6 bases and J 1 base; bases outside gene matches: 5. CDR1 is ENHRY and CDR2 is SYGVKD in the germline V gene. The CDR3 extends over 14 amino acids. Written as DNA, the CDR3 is TGTGCCATCAGGGACAGGAGGGATAACTATGGCTACACCTTC. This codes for CAIRDRRDNYGYTF.